This T cell receptor beta chain was recorded in a study of shared clonotypes between healthy human individuals. The data were produced by immunoSEQ multiplex PCR, yet TCRdb's version contains in-frame clones alone and is incomplete. The profile shows 950,000 to 1,100,000 clones, roughly 75% of them singletons. The germline gives CDR1 ENHRY, CDR2 SYGVKD. V was cut by 7 bases and J by 2 bases, with 17 bases left in between. The CDR3 has 15 amino acids. This TCR was recovered from a man between 18 and 35 years old in good health. The sequenced sample was memory CD4+ T cells sorted from blood. Documented subset: CD45RA-negative fraction. V and J are TRBV10-3 and TRBJ1-2, with D possibly being TRBD1 (6 bases). DNA of the CDR3: TGTGCCATCAAAGGAGGGGGGGACGGAAACTATGGCTACACCTTC. It specifies CAIKGGGDGNYGYTF.